These T cell receptor beta chains were read from a single sample in a study of Japanese encephalitis immunity and Zika vaccine responses. From the 5' RACE reads, TCRdb called clonotypes with MiXCR, one entry per CDR3 protein. Of 200 to 250 distinct CDR3 sequences in the sample, 3.5% to 4% are singletons; the top ten hold about two fifths. The specimen was antigen-activated CD4+ T cells from blood, cultured, collected during a Zika inactivated vaccine study. The source is an adult woman who received an inactivated Zika virus vaccine. The CDR3 runs from the conserved cysteine through the conserved F or W. The order of the fields is D gene, V gene, J gene, clone size, CDR3 DNA, CDR3 protein. The D gene is left open where the match is weak. Size is omitted from some rows. Given values are once, few, many or a class for expanded clones.

D: TRBD2
V: TRBV6-1
J: TRBJ2-1
size: few
DNA: TGTGCCAGCAGTGCGACTAGCGATAACAATGAGCAGTTCTTC
CDR3: CASSATSDNNEQFF

D: TRBD2
V: TRBV28
J: TRBJ2-7
size: large
DNA: TGTGCCAGCAGTTTAAGACGGACTAGCGGGGGGGCGGACCTCTACGAGCAGTACTTC
CDR3: CASSLRRTSGGADLYEQYF

D: -
V: TRBV20-1
J: TRBJ1-2
size: large
DNA: TGCAGTGCCGCCGAATCTTGGAGTGGCTACACCTTC
CDR3: CSAAESWSGYTF

D: TRBD2
V: TRBV7-6
J: TRBJ2-1
size: hyperexpanded
DNA: TGTGCCAGCAGCTCCAGCGGGGGGCGCCATGTTGAGCAGTTCTTC
CDR3: CASSSSGGRHVEQFF

D: -
V: TRBV20-1
J: TRBJ2-3
size: medium-sized
DNA: TGCAGTGCCACACAGGTAGCTGGCACAGATACGCAGTATTTT
CDR3: CSATQVAGTDTQYF

D: TRBD2
V: TRBV6-5
J: TRBJ2-1
size: large
DNA: TGTGCCAGCAGTTTGACTAGCGGGAGATCTAATGAGCAGTTCTTC
CDR3: CASSLTSGRSNEQFF

D: -
V: TRBV27
J: TRBJ1-1
size: medium-sized
DNA: TGTGCCAGCAGCTCCCCAACAGGGTTCACTGAAGCTTTCTTT
CDR3: CASSSPTGFTEAFF

D: -
V: TRBV6-2/TRBV6-3
J: TRBJ2-3
size: -
DNA: TGTGCCACAACTCGGGAGTTAGGGGCAGATACGCAGTATTTT
CDR3: CATTRELGADTQYF

D: TRBD1
V: TRBV6-5
J: TRBJ2-1
size: -
DNA: TGTGCCAGCAGTGAAACAGGGGGCTCCTACAATGAGCAGTTCTTC
CDR3: CASSETGGSYNEQFF

D: -
V: TRBV5-1
J: TRBJ1-3
size: hyperexpanded
DNA: TGCGCCAGCAGCGAGGGCCCGAACTCTGGAAACACCATATATTTT
CDR3: CASSEGPNSGNTIYF

D: -
V: TRBV4-1
J: TRBJ1-3
size: medium-sized
DNA: TGCGCCAGCAGCCAAGATGGGCGTGGGGGTTCTGGAAACACCATATATTTT
CDR3: CASSQDGRGGSGNTIYF

D: -
V: TRBV5-1
J: TRBJ2-2
size: medium-sized
DNA: TGCGCCAGCAGCTTCCTAGGGTCCGGGGAGCTGTTTTTT
CDR3: CASSFLGSGELFF

D: TRBD1
V: TRBV4-3
J: TRBJ1-1
size: medium-sized
DNA: TGCGCCAGCAGCCAACAGGGGGAGGTCGCTGAAGCTTTCTTT
CDR3: CASSQQGEVAEAFF

D: TRBD2
V: TRBV2
J: TRBJ2-2
size: medium-sized
DNA: TGTGCCAGCAGTGACGGGAGGGGGGCCGGGGAGCTGTTTTTT
CDR3: CASSDGRGAGELFF

D: -
V: TRBV6-5
J: TRBJ1-5
size: few
DNA: TGTGCCAGCAGCCGCGCCGGGAGCAATAGCAATCAGCCCCAGCATTTT
CDR3: CASSRAGSNSNQPQHF

D: -
V: TRBV7-2
J: TRBJ2-7
size: large
DNA: TGTGCCAGCAGCTTAGGGTGGGGGAGACCCCTCGAGCAGTACTTC
CDR3: CASSLGWGRPLEQYF

D: -
V: TRBV11-2
J: TRBJ1-1
size: medium-sized
DNA: TGTGCCAGCAGCTTAGGTGAGAACACTGAAGCTTTCTTT
CDR3: CASSLGENTEAFF

D: -
V: TRBV7-2
J: TRBJ2-5
size: medium-sized
DNA: TGTGCCAGCAGCTTAGAGTTGACAAGGGAGACCCAGTACTTC
CDR3: CASSLELTRETQYF

D: -
V: TRBV11-1
J: TRBJ1-2
size: -
DNA: TGTGCCAGCAGCCCGACCTTTCAGGGTGGCTATGGCTACACCTTC
CDR3: CASSPTFQGGYGYTF

D: -
V: TRBV5-1
J: TRBJ1-1
size: large
DNA: TGCGCCAGCAGCGTACTACAGCAACCGGCCACTGAAGCTTTCTTT
CDR3: CASSVLQQPATEAFF

D: TRBD1
V: TRBV29-1
J: TRBJ1-6
size: hyperexpanded
DNA: TGCAGCGGGCGGACAGGGCCAAATTCACCCCTCCACTTT
CDR3: CSGRTGPNSPLHF

D: -
V: TRBV5-1
J: TRBJ1-3
size: medium-sized
DNA: TGCGCCAGCAGCCCCCCGGAGACCTCTGGAAACACCATATATTTT
CDR3: CASSPPETSGNTIYF

D: -
V: TRBV12-5
J: TRBJ1-1
size: large
DNA: TGTGCTAGTGGTTTGGTCCCGGGTCCGTATCTCACTGAAGCTTTCTTT
CDR3: CASGLVPGPYLTEAFF

D: -
V: TRBV4-3
J: TRBJ1-6
size: large
DNA: TGCGCCAGCAGCCAAGATTTGGGTAGCTCCTATAATTCACCCCTCCACTTT
CDR3: CASSQDLGSSYNSPLHF

D: TRBD1
V: TRBV12-3/TRBV12-4
J: TRBJ1-2
size: medium-sized
DNA: TGTGCCAGCAGTTCGGACAGGGGGCTGGTTAACTATGGCTACACCTTC
CDR3: CASSSDRGLVNYGYTF

D: TRBD1
V: TRBV5-8
J: TRBJ2-6
size: -
DNA: TGTGCCAGCAGCACCGGGACAGGGTGGTACTCTGGGGCCAACGTCCTGACTTTC
CDR3: CASSTGTGWYSGANVLTF

D: -
V: TRBV5-1
J: TRBJ2-7
size: large
DNA: TGCGCCAGCAGCGCACCCGAGAGCTCCTACGAGCAGTACTTC
CDR3: CASSAPESSYEQYF

D: TRBD2
V: TRBV2
J: TRBJ2-3
size: medium-sized
DNA: TGTGCCAGCAGTGTCCCAACTAGCGGGGGGGCGATGGATACGCAGTATTTT
CDR3: CASSVPTSGGAMDTQYF

D: TRBD1
V: TRBV4-3
J: TRBJ1-3
size: large
DNA: TGCGCCAGCAGCCTAACAGGGGTCGGAAACACCATATATTTT
CDR3: CASSLTGVGNTIYF

D: TRBD1
V: TRBV5-1
J: TRBJ1-2
size: large
DNA: TGCGCCAGCAGCGTTGGGACAGGGCATGGCTACACCTTC
CDR3: CASSVGTGHGYTF

D: TRBD1
V: TRBV29-1
J: TRBJ1-1
size: few
DNA: TGCAGCGCAACAGGGGGCTGGGGAATGAACACTGAAGCTTTCTTT
CDR3: CSATGGWGMNTEAFF

D: -
V: TRBV4-1
J: TRBJ1-1
size: large
DNA: TGCGCCAGCAGAAACATCCCCGGGAGGGCCCCGCACACTGAAGCTTTCTTT
CDR3: CASRNIPGRAPHTEAFF

D: TRBD2
V: TRBV7-9
J: TRBJ2-2
size: few
DNA: TGTGCCAGCAGCCCCCTAGCGGGGGGGTCGAATACCGGGGAGCTGTTTTTT
CDR3: CASSPLAGGSNTGELFF

D: TRBD2
V: TRBV6-2/TRBV6-3
J: TRBJ2-3
size: -
DNA: TGTGCCAGCAGTTACGGTAGCGGGACCTGGATAGATACGCAGTATTTT
CDR3: CASSYGSGTWIDTQYF

D: -
V: TRBV7-2
J: TRBJ2-7
size: few
DNA: TGTGCCAGCAGCTTATCCCCAGCCTCCTACGAGCAGTACTTC
CDR3: CASSLSPASYEQYF

D: -
V: TRBV12-3/TRBV12-4
J: TRBJ1-1
size: hyperexpanded
DNA: TGTGCCAGCAGCCCCCAGGTTGAAGCTTTCTTT
CDR3: CASSPQVEAFF

D: -
V: TRBV30
J: TRBJ1-5
size: large
DNA: TGTGCCTGGAGTTCGGGGGCCGCTCAGCCCCAGCATTTT
CDR3: CAWSSGAAQPQHF

D: TRBD2
V: TRBV2
J: TRBJ2-1
size: medium-sized
DNA: TGTGCCAGCAGTGAAGGGGTAGCGGGGTCCTTGGGGGAGCAGTTCTTC
CDR3: CASSEGVAGSLGEQFF

D: TRBD2
V: TRBV4-1
J: TRBJ2-1
size: medium-sized
DNA: TGCGCCAGCAGCCAAGGCTCGGCGGGGGGGGAGCAGTTCTTC
CDR3: CASSQGSAGGEQFF

D: TRBD2
V: TRBV4-1
J: TRBJ2-1
size: few
DNA: TGCGCCAGCAGCCAATATCCGGGCGGGAGTTCCTACAATGAGCAGTTCTTC
CDR3: CASSQYPGGSSYNEQFF

D: -
V: TRBV20-1
J: TRBJ2-5
size: large
DNA: TGCAGTGCTAGAGGTGCTCGGCGGCAGGGGGGGACCCAGTACTTC
CDR3: CSARGARRQGGTQYF

D: TRBD1
V: TRBV2
J: TRBJ1-5
size: large
DNA: TGTGCCAGCAGCCACCGGGACAGGGGATTTCAGCCCCAGCATTTT
CDR3: CASSHRDRGFQPQHF

D: -
V: TRBV27
J: TRBJ1-5
size: large
DNA: TGTGCCAGCACCTCATTCGGGGGAGATCAGCCCCAGCATTTT
CDR3: CASTSFGGDQPQHF

D: -
V: TRBV5-1
J: TRBJ1-4
size: large
DNA: TGCGCCAGCAGCTTGGACAGACCTAATGAAAAACTGTTTTTT
CDR3: CASSLDRPNEKLFF

D: TRBD2
V: TRBV20-1
J: TRBJ2-3
size: large
DNA: TGCAGTGCTAGAGGCGGAGCGGGGGGGCAAACAGATACGCAGTATTTT
CDR3: CSARGGAGGQTDTQYF

D: -
V: TRBV4-3
J: TRBJ1-2
size: large
DNA: TGCGCCAGCAGCGAGACAGTTAACTATGGCTACACCTTC
CDR3: CASSETVNYGYTF

D: TRBD1
V: TRBV2
J: TRBJ1-5
size: hyperexpanded
DNA: TGTGCCAGCAGCCTAAGAACAGGGGTTAGCAATCAGCCCCAGCATTTT
CDR3: CASSLRTGVSNQPQHF

D: -
V: TRBV28
J: TRBJ1-5
size: hyperexpanded
DNA: TGTGCCAGCAGAAGAATGACAGTCAATCAGCCCCAGCATTTT
CDR3: CASRRMTVNQPQHF

D: TRBD2
V: TRBV7-9
J: TRBJ2-1
size: large
DNA: TGTGCCAGCAGCCTAGGCGGGGCGGGAGGAGAAAATGAGCAGTTCTTC
CDR3: CASSLGGAGGENEQFF

D: -
V: TRBV2
J: TRBJ1-3
size: medium-sized
DNA: TGTGCCAGCCGCGGGGGATCTGGAAACACCATATATTTT
CDR3: CASRGGSGNTIYF

D: TRBD1
V: TRBV4-1
J: TRBJ1-2
size: -
DNA: TGCGCCAGCAGCCGTTCAGGACAGGGAGGAGACTATGGCTACACCTTC
CDR3: CASSRSGQGGDYGYTF

D: -
V: TRBV12-3/TRBV12-4
J: TRBJ1-2
size: -
DNA: TGTGCCAGCTGGGGTGTCGAGAACGCTAACTATGGCTACACCTTC
CDR3: CASWGVENANYGYTF

D: TRBD2
V: TRBV12-3/TRBV12-4
J: TRBJ2-7
size: medium-sized
DNA: TGTGCCAGCAGTTTAAGCGGGAAAGATTCCTACGAGCAGTACTTC
CDR3: CASSLSGKDSYEQYF